This T cell receptor beta chain is from a study of shared clonotypes between healthy human individuals. Study-wide findings and caveats: Relative to memory subsets, naive subsets generally showed larger estimated richness. For sorted subsets, rarefaction showed incomplete sequencing despite large depth.

A CD45RA-negative memory subset and a CD45RA+ naive subset were separated from the CD4+ cells. With regard to this clone: What it binds is unknown.

CDR3 length: 14 residues. 200 ng DNA, around 30,000 T cell genomes, went into each sorted-subset replicate PCR. Profiled with immunoSEQ multiplex PCR; TCRdb holds only in-frame clones, not every one. The table lists about a million clones, roughly 80% of them singletons. The sequence came from a man between 18 and 29 years old in good health. Some clones in this sample may be carry-over from other donors' samples. Sequenced input: memory CD4+ T cells from PBMCs. This sample's subset: CD45RA-negative fraction. The V gene is TRBV21-1, the J gene TRBJ2-2; the D call in the table, TRBD1, was not verified against the DNA. TRBV21-1 is listed as a pseudogene. CDR3 loop: CASSDYRVGGELFF. DNA of the CDR3: TGTGCCAGCAGCGACTACAGGGTTGGGGGGGAGCTGTTTTTT.